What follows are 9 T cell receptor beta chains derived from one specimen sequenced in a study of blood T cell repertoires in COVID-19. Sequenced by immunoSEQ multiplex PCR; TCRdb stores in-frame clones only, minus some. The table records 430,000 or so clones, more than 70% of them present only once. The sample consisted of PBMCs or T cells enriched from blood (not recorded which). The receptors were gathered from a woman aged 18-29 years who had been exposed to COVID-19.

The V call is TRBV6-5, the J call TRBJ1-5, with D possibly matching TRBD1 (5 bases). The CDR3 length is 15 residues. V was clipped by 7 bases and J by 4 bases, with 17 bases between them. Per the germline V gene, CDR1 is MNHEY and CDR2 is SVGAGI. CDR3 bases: TGTGCCAGCAACTCAGGGCTGGGAATTAATCAGCCCCAGCATTTT. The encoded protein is CASNSGLGINQPQHF.

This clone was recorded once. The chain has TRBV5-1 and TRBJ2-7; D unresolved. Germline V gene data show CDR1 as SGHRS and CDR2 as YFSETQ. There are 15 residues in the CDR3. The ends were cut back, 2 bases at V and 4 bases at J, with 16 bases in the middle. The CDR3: CASSFDPNRKYEQYF. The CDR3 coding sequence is TGCGCCAGCAGCTTTGATCCTAACAGAAAGTACGAGCAGTACTTC.

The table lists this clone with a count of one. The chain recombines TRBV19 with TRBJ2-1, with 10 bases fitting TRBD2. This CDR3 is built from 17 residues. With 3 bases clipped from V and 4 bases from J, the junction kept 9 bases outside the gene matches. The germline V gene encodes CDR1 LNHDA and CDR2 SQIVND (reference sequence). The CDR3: CASSIPRLAGRYNEQFF. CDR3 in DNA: TGTGCCAGTAGTATCCCCCGACTAGCGGGCCGATACAATGAGCAGTTCTTC.

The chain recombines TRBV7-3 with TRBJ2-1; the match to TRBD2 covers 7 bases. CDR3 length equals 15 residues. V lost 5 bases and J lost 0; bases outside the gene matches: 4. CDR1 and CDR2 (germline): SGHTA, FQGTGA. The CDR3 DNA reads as TGTGCCAGCAGCGTGGGGGGGAGCTCCTACAATGAGCAGTTCTTC. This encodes CASSVGGSSYNEQFF. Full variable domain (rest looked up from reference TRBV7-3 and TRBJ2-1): GAGVSQTPSNKVTEKGKYVELRCDPISGHTALYWYRQSLGQGPEFLIYFQGTGAADDSGLPNDRFFAVRPEGSVSTLKIQRTERGDSAVYLCASSVGGSSYNEQFFGPGTRLTVL.

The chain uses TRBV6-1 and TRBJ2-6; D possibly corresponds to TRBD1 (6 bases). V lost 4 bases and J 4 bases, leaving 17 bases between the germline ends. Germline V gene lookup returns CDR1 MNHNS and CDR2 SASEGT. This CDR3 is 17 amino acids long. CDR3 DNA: TGTGCCAGCAGTGCCGGGGCAGGGGCGGCCGGGGCCAACGTCCTGACTTTC. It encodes CASSAGAGAAGANVLTF.

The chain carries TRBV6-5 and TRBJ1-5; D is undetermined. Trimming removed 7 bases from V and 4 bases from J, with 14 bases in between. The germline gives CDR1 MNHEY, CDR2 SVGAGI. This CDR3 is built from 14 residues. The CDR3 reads CASTPIDTNQPQHF. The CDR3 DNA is TGTGCCAGCACCCCGATCGACACAAATCAGCCCCAGCATTTT.

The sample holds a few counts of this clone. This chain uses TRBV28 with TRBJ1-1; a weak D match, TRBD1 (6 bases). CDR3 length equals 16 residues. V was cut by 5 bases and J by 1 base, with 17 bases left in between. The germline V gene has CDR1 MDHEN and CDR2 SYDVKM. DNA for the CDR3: TGTGCCAGCAGTATCATCCCAGGGGAGTGGAACACTGAAGCTTTCTTT. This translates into CASSIIPGEWNTEAFF. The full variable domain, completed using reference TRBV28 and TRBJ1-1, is DVKVTQSSRYLVKRTGEKVFLECVQDMDHENMFWYRQDPGLGLRLIYFSYDVKMKEKGDIPEGYSVSREKKERFSLILESASTNQTSMYLCASSIIPGEWNTEAFFGQGTRLTVV.

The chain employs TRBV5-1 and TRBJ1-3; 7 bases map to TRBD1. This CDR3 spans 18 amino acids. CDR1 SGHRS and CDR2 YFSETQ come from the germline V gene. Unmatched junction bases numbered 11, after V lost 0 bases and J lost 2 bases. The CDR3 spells CASSLAGGTVGAGNTIYF. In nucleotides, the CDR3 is TGCGCCAGCAGCTTGGCAGGGGGGACAGTCGGGGCTGGAAACACCATATATTTT.

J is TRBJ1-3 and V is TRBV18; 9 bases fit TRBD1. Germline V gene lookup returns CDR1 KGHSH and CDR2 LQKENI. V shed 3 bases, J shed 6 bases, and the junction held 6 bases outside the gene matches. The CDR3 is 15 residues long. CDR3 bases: TGTGCCAGCTCACCTCCGGGACAGGGCGCAAACACCATATATTTT. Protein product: CASSPPGQGANTIYF.